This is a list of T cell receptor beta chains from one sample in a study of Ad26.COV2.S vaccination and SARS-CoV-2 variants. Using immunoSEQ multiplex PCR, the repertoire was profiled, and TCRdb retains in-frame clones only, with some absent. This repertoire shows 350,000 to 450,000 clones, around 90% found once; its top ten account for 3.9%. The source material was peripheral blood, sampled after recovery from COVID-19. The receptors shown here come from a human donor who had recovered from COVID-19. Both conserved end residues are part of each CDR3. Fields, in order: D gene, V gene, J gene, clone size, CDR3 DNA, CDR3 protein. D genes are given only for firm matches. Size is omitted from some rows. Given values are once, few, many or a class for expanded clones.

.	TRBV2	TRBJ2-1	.	TGTGCCAGCAGTGGTGGTAGCGATGAGCAGTTCTTC	CASSGGSDEQFF
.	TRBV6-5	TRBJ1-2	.	TGTGCCAGCAGTTACGACGCGGGGGTTGTTTGGGGCTACACCTTC	CASSYDAGVVWGYTF
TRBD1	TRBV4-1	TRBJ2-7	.	TGCGCCAGCAGCCGCGGACAGGGTGACGAGCAGTACTTC	CASSRGQGDEQYF
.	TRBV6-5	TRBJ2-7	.	TGTGCCAGCAGAGGGACAAAGACCTACGAGCAGTACTTC	CASRGTKTYEQYF
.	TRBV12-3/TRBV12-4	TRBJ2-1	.	TGTGCCAGCAGTCCCCAGGGGTCCGATGAGCAGTTCTTC	CASSPQGSDEQFF
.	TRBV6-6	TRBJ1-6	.	TGTGCCAGCAGTCGACAGGTTTTCTCCTATAATTCACCCCTCCACTTT	CASSRQVFSYNSPLHF
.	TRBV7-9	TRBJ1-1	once	TGTGCCAGCAGCTTAGCGGGCGGGGTTACCGGTCCGGAAGCTTTCTTT	CASSLAGGVTGPEAFF
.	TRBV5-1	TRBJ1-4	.	TGCGCCAGCAGCTCCGGGACGGCTAATGAAAAACTGTTTTTT	CASSSGTANEKLFF
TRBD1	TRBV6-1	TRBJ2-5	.	TGTGCCAGCAGCAGACAGGGGCAAGAGACCCAGTACTTC	CASSRQGQETQYF
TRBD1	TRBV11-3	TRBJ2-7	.	TGTGCCAGCAGCTTAACTCAGACAGGGGGCGAGCAGTACTTC	CASSLTQTGGEQYF
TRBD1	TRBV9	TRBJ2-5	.	TGTGCCAGCAGCGTAGGACACAGGGGAGAGACCCAGTACTTC	CASSVGHRGETQYF
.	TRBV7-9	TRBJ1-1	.	TGTGCCAGCAGCTTGCGTAGTTCGCCGAACACTGAAGCTTTCTTT	CASSLRSSPNTEAFF